A selection of T cell receptor beta chains follows, all from one sample in a study of regulatory T cells in long-lasting Graves disease. TCRdb redid the calling of the multiplex PCR reads with MiXCR, one entry per CDR3 protein. This table holds about 430,000 distinct CDR3 sequences, roughly a fifth found once. The specimen was peripheral blood mononuclear cells (PBMCs), collected when the disease was refractory, from a patient treated with antithyroid drugs. These receptors came from a female donor with Graves disease. CDR3s include the opening cysteine and the closing phenylalanine or tryptophan. The D gene is left open where the match is weak. Rows give clone size only sometimes, using once, few, many, or a class for an expanded clone.

TGTGCCAGCAGCTCTACAGGGATGAACACTGAAGCTTTCTTT,CASSSTGMNTEAFF,TRBV2,many,-,TRBJ1-1
TGTGCCAGCAGCCAAGAAGGGGACTCTGGAAACACCATATATTTT,CASSQEGDSGNTIYF,TRBV3-1,few,-,TRBJ1-3
TGTGCCAGCAGTAAGGGGCGTTACTATGGCTACACCTTC,CASSKGRYYGYTF,TRBV6-2/TRBV6-3,few,-,TRBJ1-2
TGTGCCACCAGCAGCGCAAGAAAAAGGCCAGGGGCCTCTGGAAACACCATATATTTT,CATSSARKRPGASGNTIYF,TRBV15,few,-,TRBJ1-3
TGTGCCAGCAGCCAAGATCGCGGCACTGAAGCTTTCTTT,CASSQDRGTEAFF,TRBV14,many,-,TRBJ1-1
TGTGCCAGCAGACCCGGCAGAAGTTTGAATTCACCCCTCCACTTT,CASRPGRSLNSPLHF,TRBV12-3/TRBV12-4,many,-,TRBJ1-6
TGTGCCACCAGAGAGGGGCAATGGAATGAGCAGTTCTTC,CATREGQWNEQFF,TRBV24-1,-,-,TRBJ2-1
TGTGCCAGTCTCTCAAGCGCTGAAGCTTTCTTT,CASLSSAEAFF,TRBV18,-,-,TRBJ1-1
TGCAGTGGTCAAGGCCATCCCGGGGAGCTGTTTTTT,CSGQGHPGELFF,TRBV20-1,few,-,TRBJ2-2
TGTGCCAGCAGCGTAGACGGTTATAGCAATCAGCCCCAGCATTTT,CASSVDGYSNQPQHF,TRBV9,few,-,TRBJ1-5
TGCAGCGCTTACAGGACAGGGCTGGGCGGGGAGCTGTTTTTT,CSAYRTGLGGELFF,TRBV20-1,-,TRBD1,TRBJ2-2
TGTGCCAGCAGTCCGACCGGACTAGCGGGAACCTACGAGCAGTACTTC,CASSPTGLAGTYEQYF,TRBV7-9,many,TRBD2,TRBJ2-7
TGTGCCAGCAGTGATTCAGGGGCGACGGACGAGCAGTACTTC,CASSDSGATDEQYF,TRBV2,-,-,TRBJ2-7
TGTGCCTGGAGTGTACAGGAGACCCAGTACTTC,CAWSVQETQYF,TRBV30,many,-,TRBJ2-5
TGTGCCGCCTCGAACGGGCCGGGAGTGAACTACGAGCAGTACTTC,CAASNGPGVNYEQYF,TRBV2,many,-,TRBJ2-7
TGCAGTGCTAGAACTCCCCTAGGGAGGAGCTCTGGAAACACCATATATTTT,CSARTPLGRSSGNTIYF,TRBV20-1,-,-,TRBJ1-3
TGTGCCAACAGGGGGCTTGAAAACACCATATATTTT,CANRGLENTIYF,TRBV2,many,TRBD1,TRBJ1-3
TGCAGTGCTAGTCAGGTAGCGGAGATCTACGAGCAGTACTTC,CSASQVAEIYEQYF,TRBV20-1,many,-,TRBJ2-7
TGTGCCAGTACCCCGGTAGTCAGGGTCGGCACCGGGGAGCTGTTTTTT,CASTPVVRVGTGELFF,TRBV19,-,-,TRBJ2-2
TGCGCCAGCAGCCACGGGACTAGCGGACCCTACGAGCAGTACTTC,CASSHGTSGPYEQYF,TRBV4-1,few,TRBD2,TRBJ2-7
TGTGCCAGCAGTTTTCCCAGTCAGCTCAATGAAAAACTGTTTTTT,CASSFPSQLNEKLFF,TRBV28,many,-,TRBJ1-4
TGTGCCAGCAGCTTACGAGGGGGACGGCGGGATCAGCCCCAGCATTTT,CASSLRGGRRDQPQHF,TRBV7-2,few,-,TRBJ1-5
TGTGCCAGCAGTATACAGCTGAACACCGGGGAGCTGTTTTTT,CASSIQLNTGELFF,TRBV2,many,-,TRBJ2-2
TGTGCCAGCAGCTTAGTGCTTGGGGAAAAACTGTTTTTT,CASSLVLGEKLFF,TRBV7-2,many,-,TRBJ1-4
TGTGCCAGCAATCGCCTCAAATTAGTAAGCGACAATGAGCAGTTCTTC,CASNRLKLVSDNEQFF,TRBV27,-,-,TRBJ2-1
TGTGCCTGGAGTGTACTGGGACAGCGGAACACTGAAGCTTTCTTT,CAWSVLGQRNTEAFF,TRBV30,-,TRBD1,TRBJ1-1
TGTGCCAGCACCCTGTCCGGCGGGTCTTTCTACGAGCAGTACTTC,CASTLSGGSFYEQYF,TRBV28,many,-,TRBJ2-7
TGCAGTGCTAGAGATGGCGGAACTGAAGCTTTCTTT,CSARDGGTEAFF,TRBV20-1,many,-,TRBJ1-1
TGTGCCAGCAAGGGGGCTTACGAGCAGTACTTC,CASKGAYEQYF,TRBV6-1,many,TRBD1,TRBJ2-7
TGTGCCAGCAGTTCAGGGACGGGAAACTATGGCTACACCTTC,CASSSGTGNYGYTF,TRBV10-3,few,-,TRBJ1-2
TGTGCCAGCAGTGACAGGGTTTTTGGCTACACCTTC,CASSDRVFGYTF,TRBV25-1,few,-,TRBJ1-2
TGTGCCATCAGTGCGAGGTCGGGAGAGGGGGACATTCAGTACTTC,CAISARSGEGDIQYF,TRBV10-3,few,-,TRBJ2-4
TGTGCCAGCAGTTTCATTACAACAGGGGACACCGGGGAGCTGTTTTTT,CASSFITTGDTGELFF,TRBV28,many,TRBD1,TRBJ2-2
TGTGCCAGCAGCTTTGAGGCGGGACAGGGCGCCTACGAGCAGTACTTC,CASSFEAGQGAYEQYF,TRBV5-5,-,TRBD1,TRBJ2-7
TGCAGTGCTGACAAACAGTCAAAAGATGCGACCCAGTACTTC,CSADKQSKDATQYF,TRBV20-1,many,-,TRBJ2-5
TGCGCCAGCAGCGCGGGGGAAGGTCGAGGGGTAGCCAAAAACATTCAGTACTTC,CASSAGEGRGVAKNIQYF,TRBV5-1,once,TRBD2,TRBJ2-4
TGCAGTGCTAGCCACGGACTAGCGGGAGGCAATGAGCAGTTCTTC,CSASHGLAGGNEQFF,TRBV20-1,few,TRBD2,TRBJ2-1
TGCAGTGCGCACAGTGGGGTAGCGGGAGTTGAGACCCAGTACTTC,CSAHSGVAGVETQYF,TRBV20-1,many,TRBD2,TRBJ2-5
TGTGCCATCAGTGAGACAGGGAACACTGAAGCTTTCTTT,CAISETGNTEAFF,TRBV10-3,many,-,TRBJ1-1
TGTGCCAGCAGTGTTAGGGGGACCAATCAGCCCCAGCATTTT,CASSVRGTNQPQHF,TRBV2,many,-,TRBJ1-5
TGCAGCGTGGGACAAAGGGACGGAGTACGGCTTTATGGCTACACCTTC,CSVGQRDGVRLYGYTF,TRBV29-1,-,-,TRBJ1-2
TGTGCTAGTGGTTTTCCCGGGACAGGGAGAACTGAAGCTTTCTTT,CASGFPGTGRTEAFF,TRBV12-5,many,TRBD1,TRBJ1-1
TGTGCCAGCAGCTCGGGACTGATTAACACTGAAGCTTTCTTT,CASSSGLINTEAFF,TRBV7-9,-,-,TRBJ1-1
TGTGCCAGCAGCTTCAGGGCGAATAATGAAAAACTGTTTTTT,CASSFRANNEKLFF,TRBV5-5,-,-,TRBJ1-4
TGTGCCAGCAGCTTGCTCCAGCGGGAGACCCAGTACTTC,CASSLLQRETQYF,TRBV7-9,many,-,TRBJ2-5
TGTGCCAGCAGCCAAGTATGGGGGAATAATTCACCCCTCCACTTT,CASSQVWGNNSPLHF,TRBV3-1,-,-,TRBJ1-6
TGCGCCAGCAGTTCTGATCCAAGCGCGGGACCATACGAGCAGTACTTC,CASSSDPSAGPYEQYF,TRBV5-1,-,-,TRBJ2-7
TGTGCCAGCAGTTTAAGTAGACAGGGCCTACTCTCCTACAATGAGCAGTTCTTC,CASSLSRQGLLSYNEQFF,TRBV28,many,TRBD1,TRBJ2-1
TGTGCCAGTAGTCCCCGCCCCGGGAGGAGCGGGGAGCTGTTTTTT,CASSPRPGRSGELFF,TRBV19,-,TRBD2,TRBJ2-2